This T cell receptor (beta chain) derives from a study of cytomegalovirus exposure and HLA in healthy donors. Regarding the study as a whole: Earlier analysis found most TCR beta V segments productive about 87% or about 30% of the time. Follow-up analysis seemed to connect common viral pathogens with several of the most significant clusters identified. The authors considered a cluster of highly shared sequence variants likely to be a sequencing artifact. For TCR beta chains, V- and J-gene trimming was later linked to a missense DCLRE1C variant.

Germline V lookup: CDR1 SGHRS, CDR2 YFSETQ. This CDR3 is 14 amino acids long. J gave up 6 bases and V 4 bases, and 9 bases lay outside the gene matches. Note on this clone: Its antigen is as yet unknown.

Primers included in the PCR were 60 Vbeta and 13 Jbeta primers. Measured with immunoSEQ multiplex PCR; TCRdb has only the in-frame clones, and not every one. The table includes 150,000 to 200,000 clones, roughly 87% detected once. Sequenced sample: PBMCs. V is TRBV5-1 and J is TRBJ1-2; 7 positions match TRBD1. This clonotype was obtained from a girl aged 5-17 years in good health and CMV-seropositive. This chain's CDR3 is CASSPRQGIDGYTF. CDR3 coding DNA: TGCGCCAGCAGCCCCCGACAGGGTATTGATGGCTACACCTTC.